The sequence of this T cell receptor beta chain was determined in a study of early T cells in non-severe SARS-CoV-2 infection. Study at large: Sequencing of bulk RNA from unsorted whole blood was done, without chain pairing. General study results and limits: Sequences matched to VDJdb favored anti-spike CD8 responses, while private and CD4 specificities were missed.

At least ten counts were recorded for this clonotype. Its antigen is undetermined. Unmatched junction bases numbered 7, after V lost 3 bases and J lost 3 bases. The V gene's germline CDR1 is SGHRS and CDR2 YFSETQ. The CDR3 length is 16 residues. The TCR library protocol was used to attach unique molecular identifiers. These identifiers were attached to individual cDNA molecules. TCRdb reanalysed the 5' RACE reads using MiXCR and keeps one entry per CDR3 protein. Of about 77,000 distinct CDR3 sequences listed, roughly 9.6% are singletons. The sequencing input was whole blood. This sequence was found in an adult who was a healthcare worker with PCR-confirmed SARS-CoV-2 infection or an uninfected control (not recorded which). The chain carries TRBV5-1 and TRBJ2-5, with 11 nucleotides matching TRBD2. The CDR3 DNA sequence: TGCGCCAGCAGCTCAACCGGACTAGCGGGTAAAGAGACCCAGTACTTC. Protein: CASSSTGLAGKETQYF.